The clone carrying this TCR beta chain was recorded many times. The antigen remains unidentified. Amplification targeted TCR beta CDR3 regions from RNA transcripts. Researchers ran a first-round RT-PCR on the TCR CDR3 using the HTBI primer set. Using its own MiXCR run on the multiplex PCR reads, TCRdb lists one record per CDR3 protein. Here the sample spans 360,000 or so distinct CDR3 sequences, about a sixth being singletons. The germline CDR1 and CDR2 sequences are GTSNPN and SVGIG (reference sequence). Trimming took off 4 bases at V and 3 bases at J, with 12 bases between the two ends. The CDR3 sequence is 14 residues long. This entry belongs to a study of T cells in Graves' hyperthyroidism and ophthalmopathy. General study findings and limits: Clonotypes that were expanded in thyroid above 0.001 mostly appeared in blood too.

The origin of this receptor is a middle-aged woman with Graves' ophthalmopathy. This chain links TRBV30 with TRBJ2-2; D might be TRBD2 (6 bases). Sequenced: blood. CDR3 nucleotide sequence: TGTGCCTGGACCGGGACTCCCTACACCGGGGAGCTGTTTTTT. It encodes CAWTGTPYTGELFF.